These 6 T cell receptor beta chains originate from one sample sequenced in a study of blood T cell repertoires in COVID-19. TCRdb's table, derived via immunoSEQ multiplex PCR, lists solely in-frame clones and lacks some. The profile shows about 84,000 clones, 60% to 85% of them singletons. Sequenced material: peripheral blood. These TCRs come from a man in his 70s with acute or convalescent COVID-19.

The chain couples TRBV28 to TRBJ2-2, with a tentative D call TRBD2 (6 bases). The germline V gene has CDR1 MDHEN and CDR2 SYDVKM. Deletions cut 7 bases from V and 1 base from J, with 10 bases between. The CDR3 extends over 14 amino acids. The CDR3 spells CASKPGGNTGELFF. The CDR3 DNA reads TGTGCCAGCAAACCCGGGGGGAACACCGGGGAGCTGTTTTTT. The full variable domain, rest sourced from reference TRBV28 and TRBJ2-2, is DVKVTQSSRYLVKRTGEKVFLECVQDMDHENMFWYRQDPGLGLRLIYFSYDVKMKEKGDIPEGYSVSREKKERFSLILESASTNQTSMYLCASKPGGNTGELFFGEGSRLTVL.

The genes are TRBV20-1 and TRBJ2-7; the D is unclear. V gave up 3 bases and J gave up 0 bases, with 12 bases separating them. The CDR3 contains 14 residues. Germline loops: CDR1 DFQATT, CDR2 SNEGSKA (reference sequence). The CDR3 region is CSASKNALSYEQYF. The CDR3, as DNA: TGCAGTGCTAGTAAAAACGCACTCTCCTACGAGCAGTACTTC.

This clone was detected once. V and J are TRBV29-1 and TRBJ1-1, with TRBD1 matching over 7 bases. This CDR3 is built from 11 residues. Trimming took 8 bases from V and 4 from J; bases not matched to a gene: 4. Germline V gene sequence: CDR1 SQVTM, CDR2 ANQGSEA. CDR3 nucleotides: TGCAGCTCAAGGACAGGCACTGAAGCTTTCTTT. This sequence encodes CSSRTGTEAFF.

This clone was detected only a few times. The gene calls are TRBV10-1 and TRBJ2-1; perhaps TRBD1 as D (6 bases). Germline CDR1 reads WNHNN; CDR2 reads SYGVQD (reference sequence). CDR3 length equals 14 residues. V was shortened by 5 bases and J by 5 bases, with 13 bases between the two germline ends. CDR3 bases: TGCGCCAGCAGTTCGGGACAACGTAACAATGAGCAGTTCTTC. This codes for CASSSGQRNNEQFF.

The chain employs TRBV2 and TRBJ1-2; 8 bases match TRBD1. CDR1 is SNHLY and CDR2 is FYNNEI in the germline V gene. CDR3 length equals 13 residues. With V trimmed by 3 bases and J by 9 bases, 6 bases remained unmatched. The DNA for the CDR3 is TGTGCCAGCAGTGACAGGGGGCCGTGGAGCTACACCTTC. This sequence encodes CASSDRGPWSYTF.

CDR3 protein: CSVPTGATNEQFF. CDR3 bases: TGCAGCGTACCCACAGGGGCGACCAATGAGCAGTTCTTC. The chain employs TRBV29-1 and TRBJ2-1, with 7 bases lining up with TRBD1. V shed 6 bases and J 6 bases; nucleotides not matched to a gene: 8. Looked up from germline, CDR1 is SQVTM and CDR2 is ANQGSEA. This CDR3 contains 13 residues.